These 20 T cell receptor beta chains were all obtained from the same sample, sequenced in a study of T cell responses to AZD1222 COVID-19 vaccine. Some clones are missing from TCRdb's copy, which holds only in-frame ones; the method was immunoSEQ multiplex PCR. This table has 150,000 to 180,000 clones, about 90% appearing once. Sequencing used peripheral blood, obtained on day 0 of MenACWY control vaccination. These receptors all stem from an adult in good health.

The chain couples TRBV27 to TRBJ1-2; 9 nucleotides match TRBD1. The germline gives CDR1 MNHEY, CDR2 SMNVEV (reference sequence). The V segment lost 5 bases and the J segment 1 base; nucleotides outside the gene matches: 8. The CDR3 loop spans 16 amino acids. The CDR3 DNA sequence: TGTGCCAGCAGTCCCTTCCCGGGACAGGGTAACTATGGCTACACCTTC. It is translated as CASSPFPGQGNYGYTF.

This chain links TRBV10-3 with TRBJ1-2; D not resolved. Germline values: CDR1 ENHRY, CDR2 SYGVKD. The length of the CDR3 is 16 residues. V lost 0 bases, J lost 2 bases, and 13 bases lay in between. The CDR3: CAISESVKGINYGYTF. CDR3 DNA sequence: TGTGCCATCAGTGAGTCGGTCAAGGGAATAAACTATGGCTACACCTTC.

This clone was seen a single time. The chain has TRBV12-3 or TRBV12-4 and TRBJ1-2; no firm D call. V was clipped by 1 base and J by 7 bases, with 1 base between them. The CDR3 has 10 residues. The CDR3 DNA reads TGTGCCAGCAGTTTAGGTGGCTACACCTTC. The encoded protein is CASSLGGYTF.

This chain uses TRBV4-2 with TRBJ1-2, with a tentative D call TRBD1 (5 bases). Trimming took off 6 bases at V and 8 bases at J, with 19 bases between the two ends. CDR1 and CDR2 (germline): LGHNA, YNFKEQ. The CDR3 totals 14 residues. The DNA of the CDR3 is TGTGCCAGCAGTCCAATTCAGGGCCTTGAGGGCTACACCTTC. Amino acid sequence: CASSPIQGLEGYTF.

The gene calls are TRBV7-6 and TRBJ1-1, with D tentatively TRBD1 (6 bases). Germline V CDR1 and CDR2: SGHVS, FNYEAQ. Trimming took off 5 bases at V and 3 bases at J, with 16 bases between the two ends. The CDR3 is 15 amino acids. Written as DNA, the CDR3 is TGTGCCAGCAGCCCTCGGACAGTCGGTTACACTGAAGCTTTCTTT. Its translation is CASSPRTVGYTEAFF.

As regards this clone: Distinct nucleotide sequences in the sample also encode this CDR3. The gene calls are TRBV5-1 and TRBJ2-1; a possible D gene is TRBD1 (6 bases). The CDR3 length is 13 residues. CDR1 is SGHRS and CDR2 is YFSETQ in the germline V gene. Between the trimmed V and J ends, which lost 5 bases and 4 bases, there was a span of 10 bases. Written as DNA, the CDR3 is TGCGCCAGCAGTGGGGGCCTATACAATGAGCAGTTCTTC. Translated, it gives CASSGGLYNEQFF.

This clone was found once. The V gene is TRBV4-2, the J gene TRBJ2-7; a possible D gene is TRBD2 (5 bases). This CDR3 is 16 amino acids long. The ends were cut back, 0 bases at V and 2 bases at J, with 14 bases in the middle. Germline CDR1 and CDR2: LGHNA and YNFKEQ. The CDR3 region has the DNA TGTGCCAGCAGCCAAGATTTGAGCGGAGGCGCCTACGAGCAGTACTTC. Encoded protein: CASSQDLSGGAYEQYF.

The rearrangement joins TRBV2 to TRBJ1-6; the match to TRBD1 covers 9 bases. The CDR3 totals 16 residues. Germline V gene lookup returns CDR1 SNHLY and CDR2 FYNNEI. Germline trimming cut 6 bases from V and 7 bases from J; bases unmatched to any gene: 10. The CDR3 bases are TGTGCCAGCAGGGACACAGGGGGCTCGAGGAATTCACCCCTCCACTTT. This translates into CASRDTGGSRNSPLHF.

This chain joins TRBV6-5 and TRBJ1-4; TRBD1 aligns across 9 bases. Germline lookup yields CDR1 MNHEY and CDR2 SVGAGI. Trimming removed 8 bases from V and 7 bases from J; junction bases left unmatched: 11. There are 15 residues in the CDR3. The CDR3 reads CASCLPGQGGEKLFF. The CDR3 region has the DNA TGTGCCAGCTGTTTACCGGGACAGGGAGGTGAAAAACTGTTTTTT.

CDR3 amino acids: CASSDRGAGETQYF. DNA for the CDR3: TGTGCCAGCAGTGACCGGGGGGCGGGAGAGACCCAGTACTTC. This chain connects TRBV25-1 to TRBJ2-5, with D possibly TRBD2 on 7 matching bases. The germline V and J ends were trimmed by 3 bases and 4 bases, with 12 bases remaining between them. The CDR3 contains 14 residues. From germline, CDR1 is MGHDK and CDR2 SYGVNS.

J is TRBJ2-1 and V is TRBV4-2, with TRBD2 matching 13 bases. Per germline, CDR1 LGHNA and CDR2 YNFKEQ. CDR3 length: 15 amino acids. V lost 3 bases, J lost 6 bases, and 2 bases stayed unmatched. The CDR3 here is CASSQGTSGVNEQFF. CDR3 sequence (DNA): TGTGCCAGCAGCCAGGGGACTAGCGGGGTCAATGAGCAGTTCTTC.

The chain is built from TRBV28 and TRBJ1-1; D is perhaps TRBD1 (5 bases). Germline lookup yields CDR1 MDHEN and CDR2 SYDVKM. V was trimmed by 6 bases and J by 11 bases, leaving 16 bases between them. The CDR3 has 12 amino acids. This chain's CDR3 is CASSPGRWGAFF. As DNA, the CDR3 is TGTGCCAGCAGCCCAGGACGGTGGGGGGCTTTCTTT.

V is TRBV4-1 and J is TRBJ2-2, with D unresolved. CDR3 length: 15 residues. Looked up from germline, CDR1 is MGHRA and CDR2 is YSYEKL. V lost 0 bases and J 2 bases, leaving 7 bases between the germline ends. The CDR3 is CASSQDILNTGELFF. The CDR3 DNA reads as TGCGCCAGCAGCCAAGATATACTCAACACCGGGGAGCTGTTTTTT.

The V gene is TRBV14, the J gene TRBJ2-3, with 9 bases that match TRBD2. V trimming: 8 bases; J trimming: 2 bases; junction bases outside the gene matches: 11. CDR3 length: 16 residues. Germline V CDR1 and CDR2: SGHDN, FVKESK. This CDR3 is CASGKIAGDHTDTQYF. DNA of the CDR3: TGTGCCAGCGGGAAGATAGCGGGGGACCACACAGATACGCAGTATTTT.

The CDR3 is CASRRTGQGYGYTF. CDR3 bases: TGTGCCAGCAGGCGGACAGGCCAGGGGTATGGCTACACCTTC. This chain links TRBV28 with TRBJ1-2, with 7 positions matching TRBD1. Germline values: CDR1 MDHEN, CDR2 SYDVKM. Trimming took 6 bases from V and 5 from J; bases not matched to a gene: 9. The CDR3 has 14 amino acids.

The chain employs TRBV19 and TRBJ1-6, with D possibly TRBD1 on 6 matching bases. There are 16 residues in the CDR3. V was pared by 7 bases and J by 1 base, with 14 bases between. Germline V gives CDR1 LNHDA, CDR2 SQIVND (reference sequence). CDR3 protein: CASKPLRGSYNSPLHF. CDR3 bases: TGTGCCAGTAAGCCCCTTAGGGGGTCCTATAATTCACCCCTCCACTTT.

The gene calls are TRBV6-4 and TRBJ2-1; 8 nucleotides line up with TRBD2. The CDR3 length is 15 residues. Germline CDR1 reads MRHNA; CDR2 reads SNTAGT. With V trimmed by 5 bases and J by 4 bases, 7 bases remained unmatched. CDR3 protein: CASSLIGGAYNEQFF. CDR3 sequence (DNA): TGTGCCAGCAGTCTCATCGGGGGGGCTTACAATGAGCAGTTCTTC.

The table lists this clone with a count of one. This chain links TRBV6-4 with TRBJ1-1, with a possible D match to TRBD1 (6 bases). CDR3 length: 14 amino acids. Germline V gives CDR1 MRHNA, CDR2 SNTAGT. V lost 5 bases, J lost 3 bases, and 13 bases lay in between. In DNA, the CDR3 is TGTGCCAGCAGTCAAACAGGGTACGACACTGAAGCTTTCTTT. Amino acid sequence: CASSQTGYDTEAFF.

The chain recombines TRBV6-5 with TRBJ1-4; D is perhaps TRBD1 (5 bases). The V gene lost 6 bases and the J gene lost 8 bases, with 13 bases spanning the gap. Germline V gene sequence: CDR1 MNHEY, CDR2 SVGAGI. The CDR3 totals 13 residues. CDR3 residues: CASRAPAGEKLFF. The CDR3 DNA reads TGTGCCAGCAGAGCCCCAGCAGGGGAAAAACTGTTTTTT.

For the CDR3, the DNA is TGTGCCTGGAGCGTCGCGGGACTAGCCTACAATGAGCAGTTCTTC. This sequence encodes CAWSVAGLAYNEQFF. The rearrangement links TRBV30 to TRBJ2-1; 8 nucleotides align to TRBD2. CDR1 GTSNPN and CDR2 SVGIG come from the germline V gene (reference sequence). Trimming at V came to 3 bases and at J to 2 bases, leaving 6 bases not matched to a gene. This CDR3 has 15 residues.